The source of this T cell receptor (beta chain) is a study of Graves' ophthalmopathy and Graves' hyperthyroidism. Amplification of the TCR beta CDR3 regions used RNA transcripts (as template). After a first-round RT-PCR with HTBI primers, a second-round multiplex PCR was run. TCRdb used MiXCR to reprocess the multiplex PCR reads, holding one entry per CDR3 protein. The sample shows 200,000 to 250,000 distinct CDR3 sequences, 20% to 25% of them seen only once. V gave up 1 base and J gave up 4 bases, with 13 bases separating them. CDR1 is MDHEN, CDR2 SYDVKM, per germline. This CDR3 is built from 16 residues. This clonotype was found many times.

The receptor was derived from a woman aged 50 to 65 with Graves' ophthalmopathy. Sequencing was carried out using peripheral blood. The J gene is TRBJ2-2, the V gene TRBV28; maybe TRBD1 (6 bases). For the CDR3, the DNA is TGTGCCAGCAGTTTATCCCCGGCAGGGGCCACCGGGGAGCTGTTTTTT. It encodes CASSLSPAGATGELFF.